The 26 T cell receptor beta chains given below trace back to one sample, sequenced in a study of cytomegalovirus exposure and HLA in healthy donors. Use of 60 Vbeta and 13 Jbeta primers characterized the PCR. The method was immunoSEQ multiplex PCR; TCRdb's version includes in-frame clones alone and lacks a portion of them. The table lists 100,000 or so clones. The sequenced material came from PBMCs. The receptors shown here come from a man aged 50 to 59 in good health and CMV-seronegative.

The gene calls are TRBV7-3 and TRBJ1-1, with D unclear. V was shortened by 4 bases and J by 1 base, with 10 bases between the two germline ends. The CDR3 covers 14 residues. CDR1 and CDR2 from the germline V gene are SGHTA and FQGTGA. CDR3 residues: CASSSTNRNTEAFF. The DNA of the CDR3 is TGTGCCAGCAGCTCCACAAACAGGAACACTGAAGCTTTCTTT.

The J gene is TRBJ2-1, the V gene TRBV7-6; TRBD2 is a possible D gene (5 bases). V lost 5 bases, J lost 3 bases, and 8 bases lay in between. Germline V lookup: CDR1 SGHVS, CDR2 FNYEAQ. There are 13 residues in the CDR3. The CDR3 region is CASSPGFYNEQFF. DNA for the CDR3: TGTGCCAGCAGCCCGGGATTCTACAATGAGCAGTTCTTC. The full variable domain, with the rest looked up from reference TRBV7-6 and TRBJ2-1, is GAGVSQSPRYKVTKRGQDVALRCDPISGHVSLYWYRQALGQGPEFLTYFNYEAQQDKSGLPNDRFSAERPEGSISTLTIQRTEQRDSAMYRCASSPGFYNEQFFGPGTRLTVL.

The chain carries TRBV19 and TRBJ1-2; unclear D gene. Germline V CDR1 and CDR2: LNHDA, SQIVND (reference sequence). V gave up 4 bases and J gave up 4 bases, with 10 bases separating them. This CDR3 contains 13 residues. This chain's CDR3 is CASSTGYSYGYTF. CDR3 sequence (DNA): TGTGCCAGTAGTACAGGTTATTCCTATGGCTACACCTTC.

V gene TRBV30 combines with J gene TRBJ1-4; TRBD1 matches at 8 bases. The length of the CDR3 is 12 residues. The germline V gene has CDR1 GTSNPN and CDR2 SVGIG (reference sequence). Trimming cost V 2 bases and J 14 bases; bases outside gene matches: 7. The CDR3 nucleotides are TGTGCCTGGAGTCCGGGACAGGCCTCTCTGTTTTTT. Translation: CAWSPGQASLFF.

This chain joins TRBV15 and TRBJ1-5; possible D gene TRBD1, 6 bases. V was trimmed by 1 base and J by 2 bases, leaving 18 bases between them. The CDR3 runs 18 residues. Germline V gene lookup returns CDR1 LNHNV and CDR2 YYDKDF (reference sequence). CDR3 sequence (DNA): TGTGCCACCAGCAGAGTTCAAGGGGGACCTTCGGGCAATCAGCCCCAGCATTTT. This codes for CATSRVQGGPSGNQPQHF.

The V and J genes are TRBV4-3 and TRBJ2-3, with 9 bases identical to TRBD2. Germline values: CDR1 LGHNA, CDR2 YSLEER. After removal of 0 bases from V and 2 bases from J, the junction contained 6 bases not matched to a gene. This CDR3 has 17 amino acids. The CDR3 DNA reads TGCGCCAGCAGCCAAGATGTGCGCGGGAGGGCCACAGATACGCAGTATTTT. Its protein product is CASSQDVRGRATDTQYF.

The chain is built from TRBV5-1 and TRBJ2-5; TRBD2 is a possible D gene (6 bases). Germline CDR1 SGHRS, CDR2 YFSETQ. Trimming removed 3 bases from V and 0 bases from J, with 21 bases in between. The CDR3 sequence is 18 residues long. This CDR3 reads CASSSAPGAFRHQETQYF. As DNA, the CDR3 is TGCGCCAGCAGCTCGGCGCCGGGAGCGTTTCGTCACCAAGAGACCCAGTACTTC.

The chain employs TRBV6-5 and TRBJ2-1; TRBD2 aligns across 12 bases. Per the germline V gene, CDR1 is MNHEY and CDR2 is SVGAGI. The CDR3 has 14 residues. The J segment lost 4 bases and the V segment lost 6 bases, leaving 1 base of the junction unmatched. The CDR3 DNA is TGTGCCAGCAGCGGACTAGCGGGATACAATGAGCAGTTCTTC. Translated: CASSGLAGYNEQFF.

V gene TRBV29-1 combines with J gene TRBJ1-4, with 9 bases identical to TRBD1. V lost 3 bases, J lost 8 bases, and 4 bases stayed unmatched. The CDR3 is made up of 13 amino acids. Looked up from germline, CDR1 is SQVTM and CDR2 is ANQGSEA. CDR3 nucleotides: TGCAGCGTTGAGGGACAGGGTGGGGAAAAACTGTTTTTT. The encoded protein is CSVEGQGGEKLFF.

The gene calls are TRBV4-3 and TRBJ2-3; D possibly corresponds to TRBD1 (7 bases). The V gene's germline CDR1 is LGHNA and CDR2 YSLEER. The CDR3 runs 17 residues. Trimming took 0 bases from V and 2 from J, leaving 15 bases between them. CDR3 sequence: CASSQDRRQGLTDTQYF. CDR3 nucleotides: TGCGCCAGCAGCCAAGATCGGCGACAGGGACTCACAGATACGCAGTATTTT.

The chain couples TRBV19 to TRBJ2-2, with 8 bases aligning to TRBD1. The CDR3 runs to 15 residues. Germline loops: CDR1 LNHDA, CDR2 SQIVND (reference sequence). V trimming: 4 bases; J trimming: 9 bases; junction bases outside the gene matches: 10. The DNA of the CDR3 is TGTGCCAGTAGTAGGGGGAACAGGGGGAGCCGGGAGCTGTTTTTT. It yields the protein CASSRGNRGSRELFF.

The V and J genes are TRBV6-1 and TRBJ1-5; TRBD1 might be the D (6 bases). The CDR3 extends over 15 amino acids. The germline V gene encodes CDR1 MNHNS and CDR2 SASEGT. The germline V and J ends were trimmed by 4 bases and 5 bases, with 15 bases remaining between them. The CDR3 region is CASSGQVSTDQPQHF. CDR3 DNA: TGTGCCAGCAGTGGACAGGTGTCGACTGATCAGCCCCAGCATTTT.

The chain is built from TRBV18 and TRBJ1-2; the match to TRBD1 covers 11 bases. This CDR3 has 13 residues. The germline gives CDR1 KGHSH, CDR2 LQKENI. V lost 5 bases to trimming and J lost 8 bases; unmatched junction nucleotides: 4. DNA for the CDR3: TGTGCCAGCTCAGGACAGGGGGCGTGGGGCTACACCTTC. This gives the protein CASSGQGAWGYTF.

The chain carries TRBV25-1 and TRBJ2-3; D perhaps matches TRBD2 (6 bases). The CDR3 has 16 residues. In germline, CDR1 is MGHDK, CDR2 SYGVNS. V lost 7 bases and J 0 bases, leaving 17 bases between the germline ends. The CDR3 sequence is CASTGALGGSTDTQYF. The CDR3 DNA is TGTGCCAGCACGGGTGCCCTCGGGGGTAGCACAGATACGCAGTATTTT.

The V call is TRBV9, the J call TRBJ2-7, with 8 nucleotides matching TRBD1. Germline CDR1 and CDR2: SGDLS and YYNGEE. Germline trimming cut 4 bases from V and 3 bases from J; bases unmatched to any gene: 9. This CDR3 comprises 15 residues. CDR3 residues: CASSSGGTGLYEQYF. CDR3 in DNA: TGTGCCAGCAGCTCAGGGGGCACGGGACTCTACGAGCAGTACTTC.

J is TRBJ1-1 and V is TRBV5-1; D is unresolved. The CDR3 spans 14 residues. The ends were cut back, 4 bases at V and 0 bases at J, with 10 bases in the middle. Germline V CDR1 and CDR2: SGHRS, YFSETQ. CDR3 in DNA: TGCGCCAGCAGCCCCGAGCCCATGAACACTGAAGCTTTCTTT. Protein: CASSPEPMNTEAFF.

Written as DNA, the CDR3 is TGTGCCAGCAGTTACTCTCAGTCCAGGGTAACCTACGAGCAGTACTTC. Residues: CASSYSQSRVTYEQYF. V gene TRBV6-5 combines with J gene TRBJ2-7; D perhaps matches TRBD1 (5 bases). Germline CDR1 reads MNHEY; CDR2 reads SVGAGI. V lost 0 bases to trimming and J lost 2 bases, with 14 bases between them. There are 16 residues in the CDR3.

The V gene is TRBV15, the J gene TRBJ1-1, with 10 bases aligning to TRBD1. The germline CDR1 and CDR2 sequences are LNHNV and YYDKDF (reference sequence). CDR3 length: 15 residues. The V and J ends lost 1 base and 6 bases, in that order; junction bases with no gene match: 5. The CDR3 DNA follows: TGTGCCACCAGCAGAGTGGGACAGGGGTCTGCTGAAGCTTTCTTT. As protein: CATSRVGQGSAEAFF.

The gene calls are TRBV7-2 and TRBJ2-5; TRBD2 aligns across 12 bases. The V gene's germline CDR1 is SGHTA and CDR2 FQGNSA. The CDR3 has 16 amino acids. The V gene end was trimmed by 6 bases and the J gene end by 2 bases; junction bases not matched to a gene: 7. Written as DNA, the CDR3 is TGTGCCAGCAGGCCGACTAGCGGGAGAAGACAAGAGACCCAGTACTTC. This sequence encodes CASRPTSGRRQETQYF.

The CDR3 coding sequence is TGTGCCAGCAGTGGAGGGGATGCCTACAATGAGCAGTTCTTC. Protein: CASSGGDAYNEQFF. V gene TRBV13 combines with J gene TRBJ2-1; D may be TRBD2 (6 bases). Germline V CDR1 and CDR2: PRHDT, FYEKMQ (reference sequence). The CDR3 is 14 residues long. V lost 6 bases and J 2 bases, leaving 11 bases between the germline ends. The variable domain in full, completed from reference TRBV13 and TRBJ2-1, reads AAGVIQSPRHLIKEKRETATLKCYPIPRHDTVYWYQQGPGQDPQFLISFYEKMQSDKGSIPDRFSAQQFSDYHSELNMSSLELGDSALYFCASSGGDAYNEQFFGPGTRLTVL.

The gene calls are TRBV11-3 and TRBJ2-7, with 7 bases lining up with TRBD2. The V gene's germline CDR1 is SGHNT and CDR2 YENEEA. Unmatched junction bases numbered 9, after V lost 9 bases and J lost 7 bases. The CDR3 length is 12 residues. Here the CDR3 reads CASAGPGGEQYF. In DNA form, the CDR3 reads TGTGCCAGTGCTGGGCCCGGGGGGGAGCAGTACTTC.

The chain links TRBV11-3 to TRBJ2-5; D is undetermined. The J call is uncertain, as TRBJ2-7 better fits the DNA end. This CDR3 has 12 amino acids. Germline-derived CDR1 and CDR2 are SGHNT and YENEEA. Here the CDR3 reads CASSLVSYEQYF. The DNA of the CDR3 is TGTGCCAGCAGCTTAGTTTCCTACGAGCAGTACTTC.

This chain links TRBV7-9 with TRBJ1-5; 10 bases map to TRBD1. Germline V gene sequence: CDR1 SEHNR, CDR2 FQNEAQ (reference sequence). The trim removed 5 bases at V and 5 bases at J, leaving 3 bases unmatched. CDR3 length: 14 residues. The CDR3 sequence: CASSQGQGYQPQHF. The CDR3 DNA follows: TGTGCCAGCAGCCAGGGACAGGGGTATCAGCCCCAGCATTTT.

V gene TRBV12-5 combines with J gene TRBJ2-1, with TRBD2 matching over 11 bases. The CDR3 spans 14 residues. With 6 bases clipped from V and 4 bases from J, the junction kept 2 bases outside the gene matches. From germline, CDR1 is LGHNT and CDR2 FRNRAP. In nucleotides, the CDR3 is TGTGCTAGTGGCCTAGCGGGAGGATACAATGAGCAGTTCTTC. It specifies CASGLAGGYNEQFF.

This chain uses TRBV6-1 with TRBJ2-5, with unresolved D. The J call may be mistaken, given a closer DNA end match to TRBJ2-7. CDR1 and CDR2 from the germline V gene are MNHNS and SASEGT. This CDR3 is 12 amino acids long. The CDR3 reads CASSGRDYEQYF. CDR3 DNA: TGTGCCAGCAGTGGCCGAGACTACGAGCAGTACTTC.

This rearrangement joins TRBV6-6 to TRBJ1-1, with D possibly being TRBD1 (5 bases). There are 14 residues in the CDR3. The germline V gene has CDR1 MNHNY and CDR2 SVGAGI (reference sequence). V was shortened by 5 bases and J by 1 base, with 11 bases between the two germline ends. The CDR3 loop is CASSLTGENTEAFF. The CDR3 DNA sequence: TGTGCCAGCAGTCTCACGGGGGAGAACACTGAAGCTTTCTTT.